This TCR beta chain was identified during a study of neoadjuvant anti-PD-1 for oral cavity cancer. Clones were sequenced by immunoSEQ multiplex PCR, and TCRdb holds only the in-frame ones, with some missing. The sample contains around 13,000 clones, around two thirds of which appear only once. Germline V gene data show CDR1 as GTSNPN and CDR2 as SVGIG (reference sequence). Trimming left V 4 bases short and J 4 bases short, with 14 bases between. The CDR3 is made up of 14 amino acids. The specimen comprised PBMCs, sampled before nivolumab (anti-PD-1) treatment. The rearrangement links TRBV30 to TRBJ1-5, with a weak D call TRBD1 (6 bases). This receptor was obtained from a person aged 35-80 years with oral cavity squamous cell carcinoma. CDR3 DNA sequence: TGTGCCTGGACACAGGTAGGGGGGAATCAGCCCCAGCATTTT. Its translation is CAWTQVGGNQPQHF.